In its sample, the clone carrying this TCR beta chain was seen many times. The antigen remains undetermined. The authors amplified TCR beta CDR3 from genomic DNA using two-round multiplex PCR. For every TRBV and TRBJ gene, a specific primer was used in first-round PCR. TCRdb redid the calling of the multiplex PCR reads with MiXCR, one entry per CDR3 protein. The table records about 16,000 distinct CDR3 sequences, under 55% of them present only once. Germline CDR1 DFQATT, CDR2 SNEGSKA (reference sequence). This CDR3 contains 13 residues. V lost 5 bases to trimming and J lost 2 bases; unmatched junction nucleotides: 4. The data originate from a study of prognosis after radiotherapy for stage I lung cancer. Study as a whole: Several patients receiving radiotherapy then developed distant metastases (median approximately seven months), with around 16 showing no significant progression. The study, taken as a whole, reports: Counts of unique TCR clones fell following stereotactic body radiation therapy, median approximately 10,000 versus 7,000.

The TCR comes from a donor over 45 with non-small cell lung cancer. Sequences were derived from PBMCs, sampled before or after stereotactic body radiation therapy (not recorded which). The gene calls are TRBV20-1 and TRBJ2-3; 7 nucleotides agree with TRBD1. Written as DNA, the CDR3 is TGCAGTGCTCCGGACAGGACCACAGATACGCAGTATTTT. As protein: CSAPDRTTDTQYF.